What follows are 17 T cell receptor beta chains derived from one specimen sequenced in a study of cytomegalovirus exposure and HLA in healthy donors. PCR used 60 Vbeta primers and 13 Jbeta primers. Assay used: immunoSEQ multiplex PCR; TCRdb lists only in-frame clones, some missing. The sample records some 120,000 clones, roughly 63% being singletons. Sequencing input: PBMCs. Receptor source: a man aged 25-45 years in good health and CMV-seropositive.

This clone has only a few counts. The chain combines TRBV10-1 with TRBJ1-1; D may be TRBD1 (5 bases). This CDR3 region has 13 residues. Germline V gene lookup returns CDR1 WNHNN and CDR2 SYGVQD (reference sequence). V lost 3 bases and J lost 5, with 10 bases in between. CDR3 in DNA: TGCGCCAGCAGTGAAGGGGTATTGACTGAAGCTTTCTTT. Its translation is CASSEGVLTEAFF.

This clone was counted between two and nine times. The chain uses TRBV6-6 and TRBJ1-2, with TRBD1 matching 7 bases. The CDR3 loop spans 15 amino acids. In germline, CDR1 is MNHNY, CDR2 SVGAGI (reference sequence). The junction had 13 bases not matched to a gene; V was cut back by 6 bases and J by 6 bases. DNA for the CDR3: TGTGCCAGCAGCGACCCCCCTACAGGGGCGGATGGCTACACCTTC. Residues: CASSDPPTGADGYTF.

The chain recombines TRBV28 with TRBJ2-5; 10 nucleotides match TRBD2. There are 17 residues in the CDR3. Germline CDR1 and CDR2: MDHEN and SYDVKM. After removal of 2 bases from V and 5 bases from J, the junction contained 11 bases not matched to a gene. The CDR3 sequence is CASSLGLLAGVWETQYF. The CDR3 nucleotides read TGTGCCAGCAGTTTAGGGCTCCTAGCGGGAGTTTGGGAGACCCAGTACTTC.

The gene calls are TRBV5-1 and TRBJ2-7, with 9 bases fitting TRBD2. This CDR3 is 15 amino acids long. Looked up from germline, CDR1 is SGHRS and CDR2 is YFSETQ. J was trimmed by 5 bases and V by 3 bases; bases with no gene match: 9. CDR3 sequence: CASSYGPSGIHEQYF. DNA of the CDR3: TGCGCCAGCAGCTATGGACCTAGCGGGATCCACGAGCAGTACTTC.

This clone occurred a few times. The CDR3 region has the DNA TGTGCCAGCAGCGTATTCAAATTTCTGGGGGTGTGGGGGGGGACCTACAATGAGCAGTTCTTC. The encoded protein is CASSVFKFLGVWGGTYNEQFF. V usage is TRBV9 and J usage is TRBJ2-1; 7 bases fit TRBD2. The ends lost 1 base at V and 2 bases at J; junction bases unmatched: 21. The CDR3 runs to 21 residues. Germline V lookup: CDR1 SGDLS, CDR2 YYNGEE.

The V and J genes are TRBV18 and TRBJ1-5; 7 bases align to TRBD1. This CDR3 region has 16 residues. From germline, CDR1 is KGHSH and CDR2 LQKENI. The trim removed 2 bases at V and 0 bases at J, leaving 4 bases unmatched. The DNA for the CDR3 is TGTGCCAGCTCACCAAGGGGACAGAATAGCAATCAGCCCCAGCATTTT. This gives the protein CASSPRGQNSNQPQHF.

This chain joins TRBV5-4 and TRBJ1-1, with 10 bases that match TRBD1. Germline values: CDR1 SGHNT, CDR2 YYREEE (reference sequence). The CDR3 length is 16 residues. V trimming: 4 bases; J trimming: 7 bases; junction bases outside the gene matches: 13. The CDR3 DNA reads TGTGCCAGCAGCCGACGCGCCGGGACAGGGGATATTGAAGCTTTCTTT. Protein: CASSRRAGTGDIEAFF.

DNA for the CDR3: TGTGCCAGCAGCTTAGAGGGGCTAGCGGGGGTTTCTAGCACAGATACGCAGTATTTT. Encoded protein: CASSLEGLAGVSSTDTQYF. The rearrangement links TRBV7-2 to TRBJ2-3; 10 positions match TRBD2. The CDR3 is 19 amino acids. The V and J ends lost 1 base and 0 bases, in that order; junction bases with no gene match: 10. Germline V gene data show CDR1 as SGHTA and CDR2 as FQGNSA.

This rearrangement joins TRBV13 to TRBJ2-7; 10 bases map to TRBD2. The CDR3 is 16 residues long. Germline loops: CDR1 PRHDT, CDR2 FYEKMQ (reference sequence). V shed 0 bases and J 2 bases; nucleotides not matched to a gene: 4. The CDR3 reads CASSLGLAGPTYEQYF. The DNA for the CDR3 is TGTGCCAGCAGCTTAGGACTAGCGGGACCAACCTACGAGCAGTACTTC.

The chain combines TRBV11-2 with TRBJ2-7, with 11 bases identical to TRBD2. CDR1 and CDR2 (germline): SGHAT, FQNNGV. This CDR3 has 19 amino acids. V lost 4 bases and J lost 0; bases outside the gene matches: 14. Here the CDR3 DNA reads TGTGCCAGCAGCTCCATCGGACTAGCGGGCAGGGGGATCTCCTACGAGCAGTACTTC. Translating gives CASSSIGLAGRGISYEQYF.

The chain uses TRBV5-6 and TRBJ2-3; TRBD2 might be the D (6 bases). V was clipped by 0 bases and J by 3 bases, with 17 bases between them. The CDR3 extends over 17 amino acids. Germline V gene lookup returns CDR1 SGHDT and CDR2 YYEEEE. In nucleotides, the CDR3 is TGTGCCAGCAGCTTGGGGGTATCGGGAGCCTGGACAGATACGCAGTATTTT. Residues: CASSLGVSGAWTDTQYF.

The rearrangement uses TRBV2 and TRBJ2-2; TRBD1 agrees at 9 bases. Germline CDR1 reads SNHLY; CDR2 reads FYNNEI. The length of the CDR3 is 16 residues. V lost 6 bases and J lost 5; bases outside the gene matches: 10. The CDR3 DNA sequence: TGTGCCAGCAGCACTCTTACAGGGGGCTGGACCGGGGAGCTGTTTTTT. This sequence encodes CASSTLTGGWTGELFF.

Turning to this clone: At one boundary the junction diverges from the germline segment, which might be a read error. The chain employs TRBV4-1 and TRBJ1-1; D is unclear. The CDR3 covers 14 residues. The germline gives CDR1 MGHRA, CDR2 YSYEKL. CDR3 residues: CAGSLPLVGSEAFF. As DNA, the CDR3 is TGCGCCGGCAGCCTACCCCTTGTGGGGAGTGAAGCTTTCTTT.

This chain connects TRBV6-5 to TRBJ2-7; 10 positions agree with TRBD1. J gave up 6 bases and V 10 bases, and 15 bases lay outside the gene matches. This CDR3 contains 15 residues. Per germline, CDR1 MNHEY and CDR2 SVGAGI. CDR3 protein: CATRRTGGALAEQYF. Here the CDR3 DNA reads TGTGCCACCAGACGGACAGGGGGGGCCCTAGCCGAGCAGTACTTC.

The sample holds one count of this clone. This sequence joins TRBV27 and TRBJ1-1; TRBD1 matches at 7 bases. Germline V lookup: CDR1 MNHEY, CDR2 SMNVEV (reference sequence). Unmatched junction bases numbered 21, after V lost 4 bases and J lost 4 bases. The CDR3 totals 19 residues. The DNA of the CDR3 is TGTGCCAGCAGTTATGGGGGGCCAGGGATAGACAGGGCGGTCACTGAAGCTTTCTTT. It codes for CASSYGGPGIDRAVTEAFF.

This clone turned up a few times. The chain joins TRBV23-1 to TRBJ2-7, with D unresolved. TRBV23-1 is an open reading frame whose function is uncertain. This CDR3 comprises 11 residues. Trimming cost V 4 bases and J 3 bases, with 4 bases left between them. The CDR3 protein is CASSRHYEQYF. CDR3 DNA: TGCGCCAGCAGTCGGCACTACGAGCAGTACTTC.

The CDR3 here is CASSLRGRRYEQYF. The CDR3 DNA reads as TGTGCCAGTAGCTTGAGAGGCCGGAGGTACGAGCAGTACTTC. V gene TRBV19 combines with J gene TRBJ2-7; weak D call: TRBD2 (5 bases). The CDR3 totals 14 residues. V shed 6 bases and J shed 4 bases, with 16 bases lying between them. The germline V gene has CDR1 LNHDA and CDR2 SQIVND (reference sequence).